A selection of T cell receptor beta chains follows, all from one sample in a study of lymphopenia after photon versus proton radiotherapy. Generated by immunoSEQ multiplex PCR, the TCRdb table keeps only in-frame clones and is missing some. This table holds around 4,200 clones, more than 65% found once. Material: peripheral blood, obtained from a patient treated with proton-based radiotherapy. The receptors derive from a man older than 75 with esophageal cancer. CDR3s include the opening cysteine and the closing phenylalanine or tryptophan. The order of the fields is J gene, V gene, D gene, clone size, CDR3 DNA, CDR3 protein. D genes are given only for firm matches. A clone size is listed for some rows: how often the clone was seen (once, few, many), or a class if it is expanded.

>TRBJ1-2|TRBV10-2|.|few
TGCGCCAGCAGTGAGTCGGCAGAGGGCTATGGCTACACCTTC
CASSESAEGYGYTF
>TRBJ1-2|TRBV6-6|TRBD1|.
TGTGCCAGCAGTTACCGTGTTCAGGGGGCACATGGCTACACCTTC
CASSYRVQGAHGYTF
>TRBJ1-1|TRBV28|.|.
TGTGCCAGCAGCTTAGATTTAACAGGGAACACTGAAGCTTTCTTT
CASSLDLTGNTEAFF
>TRBJ2-6|TRBV9|.|.
TGTGCCAGCAGCCCCCGGGACGTGGAGGACTACGGGGCCAACGTCCTGACTTTC
CASSPRDVEDYGANVLTF
>TRBJ1-2|TRBV11-2|.|.
TGTGCCAGCAGCTCCTCACTCTATGGCTACACCTTC
CASSSSLYGYTF
>TRBJ1-1|TRBV7-2|.|.
TGTGCCAGCAGCTTGGTTCGCACTGAAGCTTTCTTT
CASSLVRTEAFF
>TRBJ1-4|TRBV5-1|.|.
TGCGCCAGCAGCTTGGAACCGGGGTTTGATGAAAAACTGTTTTTT
CASSLEPGFDEKLFF
>TRBJ1-6|TRBV11-3|TRBD1|.
TGTGCCAGCAGCTTAGTAGACAGGGATTCACCCCTCCACTTT
CASSLVDRDSPLHF
>TRBJ2-7|TRBV7-3|TRBD2|once
TGTGCCAGCAGCTTAACTAGCGGGAGAGGTTACGAGCAGTACTTC
CASSLTSGRGYEQYF
>TRBJ2-7|TRBV5-4|TRBD1|.
TGTGCCAGCAGCAGCGACAGGGGGGGCTACGAGCAGTACTTC
CASSSDRGGYEQYF
>TRBJ2-7|TRBV27|TRBD2|.
TGTGCCAGCAGGGCGGGACTAGCGGATTACTACGAGCAGTACTTC
CASRAGLADYYEQYF
>TRBJ1-2|TRBV28|.|.
TGTGCCAGCAGTTTACAAGGGGCTAACTATGGCTACACCTTC
CASSLQGANYGYTF
>TRBJ1-2|TRBV9|.|.
TGTGCCAGCAGCGTAGAGGCAGCAGCTAACTATGGCTACACCTTC
CASSVEAAANYGYTF
>TRBJ2-1|TRBV7-9|.|.
TGTGCCAGCATGGGTAGGGCGTCCTACAATGAGCAGTTCTTC
CASMGRASYNEQFF
>TRBJ2-2|TRBV14|.|.
TGTGCCAGCAGAAAAAGATACGAGGGGCGGAACACCGGGGAGCTGTTTTTT
CASRKRYEGRNTGELFF
>TRBJ1-2|TRBV6-8|.|few
TGTGCCAGCAGGACCGCGGGGGGGAACTATGGCTACACCTTC
CASRTAGGNYGYTF
>TRBJ2-2|TRBV27|.|.
TGTGCCAGCAGTTTATTCGGGGAGCTGTTTTTT
CASSLFGELFF
>TRBJ1-5|TRBV7-1|.|few
TGTGCCAGCAGCCATAGCAATCAGCCCCAGCATTTT
CASSHSNQPQHF
>TRBJ1-1|TRBV6-5|TRBD1|.
TGTGCCAGCAGTTACTCCGGGACAGGGGTATTCACTGAAGCTTTCTTT
CASSYSGTGVFTEAFF
>TRBJ2-7|TRBV10-3|TRBD1|.
TGTGCCACGACCCCGGGACAGGGTCTAGGGGAGCAGTACTTC
CATTPGQGLGEQYF
>TRBJ1-2|TRBV6-5|.|.
TGTGCCAGCAGTTACGGGACATATGGCTACACCTTC
CASSYGTYGYTF
>TRBJ2-7|TRBV7-7|.|.
TGTGCCAGCAGCTTAGACAGAACAAGCGAGCAGTACTTC
CASSLDRTSEQYF
>TRBJ2-7|TRBV27|.|.
TGTGCCAGCACTGGACAGGGAGCGGGGGAGCAGTACTTC
CASTGQGAGEQYF
>TRBJ2-5|TRBV18|.|.
TGTGCCAGCTCACCACCGATTTCGGGCCCTGGCGAGACCCAGTACTTC
CASSPPISGPGETQYF
>TRBJ2-7|TRBV30|TRBD2|.
TGTGCCTGGACCCGACTAGCGGGGCCCCACCCCTACGAGCAGTACTTC
CAWTRLAGPHPYEQYF
>TRBJ1-2|TRBV6-5|.|.
TGTGCCAGCAGTCCCCGAACAGGGCCAGGGAATGGCTACACCTTC
CASSPRTGPGNGYTF
>TRBJ1-6|TRBV4-1|TRBD1|.
TGCGCCAGCAGCCAAAACCTCGACGACAGGGGAAATTCACCCCTCCACTTT
CASSQNLDDRGNSPLHF
>TRBJ1-1|TRBV29-1|.|.
TGCAGCGGGAAATGGGCTTCTGAAGCTTTCTTT
CSGKWASEAFF
>TRBJ2-6|TRBV14|.|.
TGTGCCAGCAGGTTTGTAGACGGGACCTCTGGGGCCAACGTCCTGACTTTC
CASRFVDGTSGANVLTF
>TRBJ1-3|TRBV28|.|.
TGTGCCAGCAGGCCTCGAGGGAATGGAAACACCATATATTTT
CASRPRGNGNTIYF
>TRBJ2-7|TRBV7-2|.|.
TGTGCCAGCAGCCCCCAAGCGCCAGGATACTCCTACGAGCAGTACTTC
CASSPQAPGYSYEQYF